This T cell receptor (beta chain) was profiled in a study of cytomegalovirus exposure and HLA in healthy donors. As regards this clone: Its specificity is not known.

Trimming pared 4 bases from V and 8 bases from J, leaving 25 bases between. This CDR3 spans 17 amino acids. The germline V gene has CDR1 SGHDT and CDR2 YYEEEE. Study-wide results and limits: TCR beta sequences reportedly predicted most subjects' HLA-A and HLA-B alleles accurately. Being indistinguishable, some V segments were excluded, TRBV6-2 and TRBV6-3 among them. Roughly even sequencing depth across donors was the assumption behind the presence/absence analyses. Immune exposure was documented only through CMV serostatus.

Amplification used 60 Vbeta primers and 13 Jbeta primers. Produced via immunoSEQ multiplex PCR; TCRdb's table is partial and in-frame only. The sample holds approximately 160,000 clones; 75% to 90% are singletons and the top ten take 1.5% to 2%. The chain recombines TRBV5-6 with TRBJ2-1; D might be TRBD2 (6 bases). This TCR was sampled from a human donor in good health. Sequenced sample: PBMCs. The CDR3 here is CASSPAGMGGAGYEQFF. CDR3 DNA sequence: TGTGCCAGCAGCCCTGCTGGAATGGGCGGGGCCGGGTATGAGCAGTTCTTC.